This entry describes one T cell receptor (beta chain). These data are taken from a study of T cells in localized non-small cell lung cancer. TCRdb's table, derived via immunoSEQ multiplex PCR, lists solely in-frame clones and lacks some. The data contain some 18,000 clones, roughly 83% of them singletons. The V gene end was trimmed by 6 bases and the J gene end by 3 bases; junction bases not matched to a gene: 10. The CDR3 sequence is 15 residues long. CDR1 and CDR2 from the germline V gene are MDHEN and SYDVKM. This sequence originates from a man aged 40-75 years with stage I lung adenocarcinoma. The sequencing here drew on peripheral blood, taken before any cancer treatment. The chain joins TRBV28 to TRBJ2-7; 8 bases line up with TRBD1. The CDR3 loop is CASSPPGQGVYEQYF. The CDR3 bases are TGTGCCAGCAGCCCCCCCGGACAGGGCGTCTACGAGCAGTACTTC. Full variable domain (remainder filled in from reference TRBV28 and TRBJ2-7): DVKVTQSSRYLVKRTGEKVFLECVQDMDHENMFWYRQDPGLGLRLIYFSYDVKMKEKGDIPEGYSVSREKKERFSLILESASTNQTSMYLCASSPPGQGVYEQYFGPGTRLTVT.